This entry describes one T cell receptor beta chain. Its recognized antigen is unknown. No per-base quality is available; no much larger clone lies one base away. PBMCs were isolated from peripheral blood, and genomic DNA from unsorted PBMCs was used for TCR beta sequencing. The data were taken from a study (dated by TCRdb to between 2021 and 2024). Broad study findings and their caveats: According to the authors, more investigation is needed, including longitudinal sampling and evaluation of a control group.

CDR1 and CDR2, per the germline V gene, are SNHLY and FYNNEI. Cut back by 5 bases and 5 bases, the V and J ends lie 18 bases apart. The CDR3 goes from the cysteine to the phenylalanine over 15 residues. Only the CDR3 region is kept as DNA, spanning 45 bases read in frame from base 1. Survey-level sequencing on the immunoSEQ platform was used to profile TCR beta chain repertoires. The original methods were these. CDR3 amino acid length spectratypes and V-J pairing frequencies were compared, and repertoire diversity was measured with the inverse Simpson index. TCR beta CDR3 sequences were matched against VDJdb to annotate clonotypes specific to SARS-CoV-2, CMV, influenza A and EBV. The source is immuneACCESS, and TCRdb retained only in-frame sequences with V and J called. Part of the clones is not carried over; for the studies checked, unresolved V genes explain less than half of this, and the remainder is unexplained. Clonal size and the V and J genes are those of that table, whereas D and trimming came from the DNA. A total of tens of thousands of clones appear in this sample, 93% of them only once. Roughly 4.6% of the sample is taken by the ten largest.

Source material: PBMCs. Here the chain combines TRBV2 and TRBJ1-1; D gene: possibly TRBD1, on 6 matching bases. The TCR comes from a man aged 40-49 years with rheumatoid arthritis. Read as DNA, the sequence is TGTGCCAGCAGTCCAAGGGAGGGGGGAGGTACTGAAGCTTTCTTT. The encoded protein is CASSPREGGGTEAFF.